A single sample is the source of the 8 T cell receptor beta chains below, sequenced in a study of beta chain features in type 1 diabetes. General study findings and limits: Within each of all four CD4+ subsets, Type 1 diabetes patients had TCRB CDR3s that were moderately but significantly shorter.

These receptors' antigens are unknown. Reverse transcribing all isolated RNA meant expressed TCRB transcripts were sequenced. Clones were read by immunoSEQ multiplex PCR, and TCRdb kept only the in-frame ones, dropping some. Seen here are tens of thousands of clones, around 45% observed once, and the top ten hold about 0.13%. Input material: stem cell memory CD4+ T cells from blood. The receptors here all came from a man between 25 and 39 years old with type 1 diabetes.

The table lists this clone with a count of one. This chain uses TRBV9 with TRBJ2-2; D possibly corresponds to TRBD2 (7 bases). Germline values: CDR1 SGDLS, CDR2 YYNGEE. The CDR3 is made up of 17 amino acids. Trimming removed 4 bases from V and 4 bases from J, with 20 bases in between. In DNA form, the CDR3 reads TGTGCCAGCAGCACACTCGGGGGGACAACGGCCACCGGGGAGCTGTTTTTT. Translating gives CASSTLGGTTATGELFF.

This clone was found a few times. The chain has TRBV7-2 and TRBJ2-1; 14 bases match TRBD2. The V gene's germline CDR1 is SGHTA and CDR2 FQGNSA. This CDR3 comprises 16 residues. Germline trimming cut 0 bases from V and 5 bases from J; bases unmatched to any gene: 0. CDR3 DNA: TGTGCCAGCAGCTTAGCGGGACTAGCGGGAGACAATGAGCAGTTCTTC. Its translation is CASSLAGLAGDNEQFF.

In its sample, this clone was seen a few times. The gene calls are TRBV20-1 and TRBJ2-1, with TRBD1 as a possible D gene (6 bases). V lost 7 bases and J 10 bases, leaving 14 bases between the germline ends. CDR1 and CDR2 from the germline V gene are DFQATT and SNEGSKA (reference sequence). The CDR3 totals 11 residues. The CDR3 is CSVKAGTEQFF. The CDR3 bases are TGCAGTGTAAAAGCCGGGACAGAGCAGTTCTTC.

There are a few counts of this clone. The chain recombines TRBV21-1 with TRBJ2-7; the table calls TRBD1, which could not be checked here. TRBV21-1 constitutes a pseudogene. The CDR3 loop spans 16 amino acids. The chain's CDR3 is CASTERQGRLSYEQYF. In DNA, the CDR3 is TGTGCCAGCACCGAAAGACAGGGCAGGTTATCCTACGAGCAGTACTTC.

The chain combines TRBV15 with TRBJ2-1; 7 nucleotides line up with TRBD1. The CDR3 totals 16 residues. The germline V gene has CDR1 LNHNV and CDR2 YYDKDF (reference sequence). After removal of 1 base from V and 0 bases from J, the junction contained 3 bases not matched to a gene. The CDR3 loop is CATSRGRQGSYNEQFF. Written as DNA, the CDR3 is TGTGCCACCAGCAGAGGTAGACAGGGCTCCTACAATGAGCAGTTCTTC.

This chain uses TRBV28 with TRBJ2-3, with D possibly TRBD1 on 5 matching bases. Trimming cost V 7 bases and J 5 bases, with 13 bases left between them. The CDR3 sequence is 13 residues long. Germline CDR1 MDHEN, CDR2 SYDVKM. In DNA form, the CDR3 reads TGTGCCAGCAACCTCCAACAGGAAGATACGCAGTATTTT. Translating it yields CASNLQQEDTQYF.

The chain employs TRBV5-6 and TRBJ2-5; the match to TRBD2 covers 7 bases. Germline values: CDR1 SGHDT, CDR2 YYEEEE. The CDR3 is made up of 16 amino acids. Trimming at V came to 0 bases and at J to 2 bases, leaving 7 bases not matched to a gene. CDR3 protein: CASSLDPSGEQETQYF. DNA of the CDR3: TGTGCCAGCAGCTTGGATCCTAGCGGTGAGCAAGAGACCCAGTACTTC. Complete variable domain (other parts from reference TRBV5-6 and TRBJ2-5): DAGVTQSPTHLIKTRGQQVTLRCSPKSGHDTVSWYQQALGQGPQFIFQYYEEEERQRGNFPDRFSGHQFPNYSSELNVNALLLGDSALYLCASSLDPSGEQETQYFGPGTRLLVL.

This clone was recorded a few times. The chain is built from TRBV6-6 and TRBJ1-5; D is unresolved. V dropped 8 bases and J dropped 7 bases, with 12 bases sitting between them. CDR1 MNHNY and CDR2 SVGAGI come from the germline V gene (reference sequence). This CDR3 has 12 amino acids. Here the CDR3 reads CASRSSRQPQHF. The CDR3 coding sequence is TGTGCCAGCCGATCTTCCAGGCAGCCCCAGCATTTT.